This paragraph covers one TCR beta chain sequence. The V end was cut by 2 bases, the J end by 0 bases, with 11 bases between. The CDR3 extends over 17 amino acids. From germline, CDR1 is SGHNT and CDR2 YENEEA. The entry originates in a study of blood T cell repertoires in COVID-19. Across the whole study: Material from acute and convalescent COVID-19 was sourced from the United States, Italy and Spain.

Some clones are missing from TCRdb's copy, which holds only in-frame ones; the method was immunoSEQ multiplex PCR. The sample lists roughly 130,000 clones; 65% to 85% were seen once. The source is a woman in her seventies with acute or convalescent COVID-19. The specimen was peripheral blood. J is TRBJ2-6 and V is TRBV11-3; D is possibly TRBD2 (6 bases). As DNA, the CDR3 is TGTGCCAGCAGCTTAAGCGGGTGGACCTCTGGGGCCAACGTCCTGACTTTC. It yields the protein CASSLSGWTSGANVLTF.